Each of the 9 T cell receptor beta chains below was sequenced from the same sample in a study of regulatory T cells in long-lasting Graves disease (dated by TCRdb to 2020 to 2023). Library generation was performed with multiplex PCR. The sequencing machine was an Illumina HiSeq 4000. CDR3 regions were amplified by Arm-PCR with iRepertoire HTBI primers to construct TCR beta libraries. TCRdb itself trimmed the public reads at Q25 with fastp, ran MiXCR and retained productive beta chains. Records with the same CDR3 protein are collapsed into one entry carrying the most frequent genes and DNA. Across this sample there are about 540,000 distinct CDR3 sequences, with around an eighth seen only once. The ten largest clones represent roughly 10% of the sample. Read against the paper, the sample's time point label means: newly diagnosed GD, antithyroid drugs for less than 3 months. RNA was extracted from PBMCs in TRIzol for both TCR sequencing and RNA sequencing.

The data were also submitted as part of a second study, on T cells in Graves' hyperthyroidism and ophthalmopathy.

Source: peripheral blood mononuclear cells (PBMCs), taken at new diagnosis, from a patient treated with antithyroid drugs. The receptors derive from a man aged 25-45 years with Graves disease. Donor details come from another sample of the same person, matched by shared clones.

This clonotype has just a few counts. This chain links TRBV5-1 with TRBJ2-7, with D perhaps TRBD2 (5 bases). V lost 0 bases to trimming and J lost 7 bases, with 17 bases between them. CDR3 length: 15 amino acids. Germline lookup yields CDR1 SGHRS and CDR2 YFSETQ. CDR3 DNA: TGCGCCAGCAGCTTGGCCGCGGACTTCTACAATGAGCAGTACTTC. Its translation is CASSLAADFYNEQYF.

This clonotype was observed at least ten times. In DNA, the CDR3 is TGCGCCAGCAGCTTAGGGGCACGGCCTAACTATGGCTACACCTTC. It translates to CASSLGARPNYGYTF. The chain carries TRBV5-1 and TRBJ1-2; tentative D call: TRBD1 (5 bases). Germline loops: CDR1 SGHRS, CDR2 YFSETQ. Trimming took off 2 bases at V and 0 bases at J, with 11 bases between the two ends. This CDR3 has 15 residues.

This clonotype was seen many times. J is TRBJ2-3 and V is TRBV27; D might be TRBD2 (6 bases). The CDR3 totals 15 residues. The germline CDR1 and CDR2 sequences are MNHEY and SMNVEV (reference sequence). The germline V and J ends were trimmed by 1 base and 4 bases, with 12 bases remaining between them. CDR3 sequence: CASSLWGGKSDTQYF. CDR3 DNA: TGTGCCAGCAGTTTATGGGGCGGGAAATCAGATACGCAGTATTTT.

This chain links TRBV7-9 with TRBJ1-2, with a tentative D call TRBD1 (5 bases). The germline V and J ends were trimmed by 10 bases and 3 bases, with 15 bases remaining between them. The CDR3 spans 13 residues. From germline, CDR1 is SEHNR and CDR2 FQNEAQ (reference sequence). CDR3 sequence (DNA): TGTGCCATCGCCCCGGGGCCAGACTATGGCTACACCTTC. Translation gives CAIAPGPDYGYTF.

Of note for this clonotype: Likely a read error: the CDR3 ends without its conserved phenylalanine or tryptophan. The J gene is TRBJ2-7, the V gene TRBV7-2; D is tentatively TRBD1 or TRBD2 (6 bases each). The germline V and J ends were trimmed by 3 bases and 4 bases, with 13 bases remaining between them. Germline V gene lookup returns CDR1 SGHTA and CDR2 FQGNSA. CDR3 length: 14 residues. The CDR3 region has the DNA TGTGCCAGCAGCTTGGGGGGCGGTCCTTACGAGCAGTACCTC. Its translation: CASSLGGGPYEQYL.

In this sample, this clonotype turned up many times. This chain links TRBV15 with TRBJ2-1; tentatively, D is TRBD1 or TRBD2 (5 bases each). The ends were cut back, 0 bases at V and 10 bases at J, with 13 bases in the middle. Looked up from germline, CDR1 is LNHNV and CDR2 is YYDKDF (reference sequence). The CDR3 runs 14 residues. CDR3 loop: CATSRDRDAREQFF. CDR3 coding DNA: TGTGCCACCAGCAGAGATCGGGACGCCCGAGAGCAGTTCTTC.

This clonotype came up many times. The chain links TRBV6-8 to TRBJ1-1; perhaps TRBD1 as D (5 bases). The CDR3 consists of 15 residues. Germline-derived CDR1 and CDR2 are MNHGY and SAAAGT. V was pared by 0 bases and J by 7 bases, with 15 bases between. CDR3 amino acids: CASSYSPGQHGEAFF. CDR3 DNA: TGTGCCAGCAGTTACTCGCCAGGGCAACACGGTGAAGCTTTCTTT.

This clonotype has a count of ten or more. The chain uses TRBV7-2 and TRBJ2-7; unclear D gene. With 1 base removed from V and 6 bases from J, the gap between germline ends came to 7 bases. Looked up from germline, CDR1 is SGHTA and CDR2 is FQGNSA. The CDR3 contains 12 residues. The CDR3 protein is CASSLGVSEQYF. The CDR3 DNA reads TGTGCCAGCAGCTTAGGCGTATCCGAGCAGTACTTC. Filled out from reference TRBV7-2 and TRBJ2-7, the complete variable domain reads GAGVSQSPSNKVTEKGKDVELRCDPISGHTALYWYRQSLGQGLEFLIYFQGNSAPDKSGLPSDRFSAERTGGSVSTLTIQRTQQEDSAVYLCASSLGVSEQYFGPGTRLTVT.

This clonotype has just a few counts. This chain joins TRBV25-1 and TRBJ2-1; 8 nucleotides align to TRBD2. V lost 7 bases and J lost 4; bases outside the gene matches: 9. The germline CDR1 and CDR2 sequences are MGHDK and SYGVNS. The CDR3 runs 15 residues. CDR3 protein: CASTLAGPRYNEQFF. In DNA, the CDR3 is TGTGCCAGCACGTTAGCGGGACCGAGATACAATGAGCAGTTCTTC.